This T cell receptor beta chain stems from a study of blood T cell repertoires in COVID-19. Turning to the study itself: Samples of COVID-19 (acute and convalescent) were obtained from the United States, Italy and Spain.

Methods used by the authors: Amplifying reference gene primers gave estimates of nucleated cell counts. Generated by immunoSEQ multiplex PCR, the TCRdb table keeps only in-frame clones and is missing some. V and J calls plus clone size are reproduced from that table; the DNA served to infer D and trimming. Here the sample spans about 200,000 clones, around 85% being singletons. Per germline, CDR1 SGHRS and CDR2 YFSETQ. With 0 bases removed from V and 0 bases from J, the gap between germline ends came to 7 bases. The CDR3 totals 15 residues. Material: peripheral blood. V and J are TRBV5-1 and TRBJ1-3, with D possibly matching TRBD1 (6 bases). This clonotype was sampled from a woman aged 45-65 years with acute or convalescent COVID-19. The CDR3 loop is CASSLDRVSGNTIYF. The CDR3 DNA is TGCGCCAGCAGCTTGGACAGGGTCTCTGGAAACACCATATATTTT.